This TCR beta chain was captured by sequencing in a study of blood T cell repertoires in COVID-19. The wider study: T cells, B-cell-depleted T cells, or PBMCs provided the cDNA or gDNA that served as material.

In the study's own analysis: From reference gene primer amplification, estimates of nucleated cell counts were derived. The data were produced by immunoSEQ multiplex PCR, yet TCRdb's version contains in-frame clones alone and is incomplete. D and trimming were read from the DNA, whereas the V and J calls and clone size are those reported in that table. The sample lists 200,000 to 250,000 clones, around 83% seen once, with 2.9% in the top ten. In this sample, this clone turned up a few times. This CDR3 is built from 13 residues. V was clipped by 4 bases and J by 4 bases, with 10 bases between them. Per the germline V gene, CDR1 is MGHDK and CDR2 is SYGVNS.

This clonotype originated in a man aged 50 to 59 who had recovered from COVID-19. Sample: peripheral blood. The rearrangement joins TRBV25-1 to TRBJ1-2; tentatively, D is TRBD1 (5 bases). The CDR3 loop reads CASSAGRGYGYTF. DNA of the CDR3: TGTGCCAGCAGTGCAGGGAGGGGCTATGGCTACACCTTC.